This T cell receptor (beta chain) was captured by sequencing in a study of cytomegalovirus exposure and HLA in healthy donors. In the PCR, 60 Vbeta and 13 Jbeta primers were used. Method: immunoSEQ multiplex PCR; TCRdb's copy keeps in-frame clones and lacks some. The sample includes 130,000 to 150,000 clones, under 85% of them seen just once. Unmatched junction bases numbered 7, after V lost 5 bases and J lost 3 bases. Germline V gives CDR1 SGHNT, CDR2 YENEEA. This CDR3 comprises 14 residues. The specimen sequenced was PBMCs. This TCR was recovered from a woman aged 40 to 50 in good health and CMV-seropositive. The chain carries TRBV11-3 and TRBJ2-7; 7 bases map to TRBD1. CDR3: CASSPRDRDYEQYF. CDR3 nucleotides: TGTGCCAGCAGCCCCAGGGACAGAGACTACGAGCAGTACTTC.